This TCR beta chain derives from a study of cytomegalovirus exposure and HLA in healthy donors. Overall study context: In terms of ancestry, the Caucasian-associated cluster contained 80% to 90% of the roughly 400 genotyped donors.

The study ran its PCR with 60 Vbeta and 13 Jbeta primers. Generated by immunoSEQ multiplex PCR, the TCRdb table keeps only in-frame clones and is missing some. The sample has about 180,000 clones; roughly 78% are singletons. This CDR3 comprises 15 residues. Trimming removed 3 bases from V and 8 bases from J; junction bases left unmatched: 9. Germline CDR1 and CDR2: SNHLY and FYNNEI. This TCR was sampled from a woman in her thirties or forties in good health and CMV-seronegative. The chain combines TRBV2 with TRBJ1-4; the match to TRBD1 covers 7 bases. Sequenced material: PBMCs. CDR3 nucleotides: TGTGCCAGCAGTGATCTCGGGACAGCCGGGGAAAAACTGTTTTTT. Amino acid sequence: CASSDLGTAGEKLFF. Full variable domain (outside the CDR3, taken from reference TRBV2 and TRBJ1-4): EPEVTQTPSHQVTQMGQEVILRCVPISNHLYFYWYRQILGQKVEFLVSFYNNEISEKSEIFDDQFSVERPDGSNFTLKIRSTKLEDSAMYFCASSDLGTAGEKLFFGSGTQLSVL.